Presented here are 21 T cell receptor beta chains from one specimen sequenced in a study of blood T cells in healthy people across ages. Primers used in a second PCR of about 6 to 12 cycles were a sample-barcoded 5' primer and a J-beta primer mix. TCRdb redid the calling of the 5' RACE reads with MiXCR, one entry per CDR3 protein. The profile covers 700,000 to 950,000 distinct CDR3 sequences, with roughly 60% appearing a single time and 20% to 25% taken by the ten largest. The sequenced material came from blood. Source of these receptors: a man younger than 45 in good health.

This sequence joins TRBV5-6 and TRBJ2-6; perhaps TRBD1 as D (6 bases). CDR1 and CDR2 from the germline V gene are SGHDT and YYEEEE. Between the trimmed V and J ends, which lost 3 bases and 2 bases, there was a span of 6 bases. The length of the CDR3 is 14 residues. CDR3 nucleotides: TGTGCCAGCAGCTGGACAGCTGGGGCCAACGTCCTGACTTTC. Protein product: CASSWTAGANVLTF.

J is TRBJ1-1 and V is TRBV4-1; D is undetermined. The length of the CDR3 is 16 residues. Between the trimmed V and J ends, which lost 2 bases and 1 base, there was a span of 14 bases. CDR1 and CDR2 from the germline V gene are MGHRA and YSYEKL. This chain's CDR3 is CASSQPVRSRNTEAFF. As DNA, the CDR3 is TGCGCCAGCAGCCAACCGGTCAGGTCGCGGAACACTGAAGCTTTCTTT.

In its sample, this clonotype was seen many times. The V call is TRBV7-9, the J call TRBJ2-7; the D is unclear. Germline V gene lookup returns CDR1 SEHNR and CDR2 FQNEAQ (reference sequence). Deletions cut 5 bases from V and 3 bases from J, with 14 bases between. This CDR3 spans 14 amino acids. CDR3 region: CASSPQDAFYEQYF. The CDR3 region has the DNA TGTGCCAGCAGCCCTCAGGACGCTTTCTACGAGCAGTACTTC.

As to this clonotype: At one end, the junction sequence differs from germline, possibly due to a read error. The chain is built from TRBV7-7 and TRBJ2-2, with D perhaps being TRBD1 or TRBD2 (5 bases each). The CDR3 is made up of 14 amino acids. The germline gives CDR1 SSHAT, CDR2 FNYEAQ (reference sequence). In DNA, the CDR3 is TGTGCTAGCAGTGGGGCGGGTTACACCGGGGAGCTGTTTTTT. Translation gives CASSGAGYTGELFF.

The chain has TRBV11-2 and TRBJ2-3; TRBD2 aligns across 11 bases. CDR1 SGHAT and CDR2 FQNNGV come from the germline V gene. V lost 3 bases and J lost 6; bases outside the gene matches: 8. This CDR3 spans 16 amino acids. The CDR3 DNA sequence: TGTGCCAGCAGCTTGGATAGCGGGAGGGCCCAGGATACGCAGTATTTT. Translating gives CASSLDSGRAQDTQYF.

For the CDR3, the DNA is TGTGCCAGCAGTGATCCTGGTGTAAACATTCAGTACTTC. It codes for CASSDPGVNIQYF. This chain connects TRBV6-1 to TRBJ2-4; D gene ambiguous. Per the germline V gene, CDR1 is MNHNS and CDR2 is SASEGT. V dropped 3 bases and J dropped 6 bases, with 9 bases sitting between them. CDR3 length: 13 residues.

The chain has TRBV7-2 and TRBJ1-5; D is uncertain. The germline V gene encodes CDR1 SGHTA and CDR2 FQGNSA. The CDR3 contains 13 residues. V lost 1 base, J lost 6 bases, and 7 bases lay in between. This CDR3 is CASSLEPAQPQHF. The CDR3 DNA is TGTGCCAGCAGCTTAGAACCGGCTCAGCCCCAGCATTTT.

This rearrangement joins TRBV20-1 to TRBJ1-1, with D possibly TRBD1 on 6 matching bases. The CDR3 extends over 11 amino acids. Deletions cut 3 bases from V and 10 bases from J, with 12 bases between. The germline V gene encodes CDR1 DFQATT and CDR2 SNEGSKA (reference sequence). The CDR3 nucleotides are TGCAGTGCTAGCAGGGGAGATCGAGCTTTCTTT. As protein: CSASRGDRAFF.

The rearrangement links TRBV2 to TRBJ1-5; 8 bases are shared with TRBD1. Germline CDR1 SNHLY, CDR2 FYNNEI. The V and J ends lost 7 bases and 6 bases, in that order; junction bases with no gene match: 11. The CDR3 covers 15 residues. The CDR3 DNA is TGTGCCAGCACCCAGGGGGCTGTAGGAGGTCAGCCCCAGCATTTT. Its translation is CASTQGAVGGQPQHF.

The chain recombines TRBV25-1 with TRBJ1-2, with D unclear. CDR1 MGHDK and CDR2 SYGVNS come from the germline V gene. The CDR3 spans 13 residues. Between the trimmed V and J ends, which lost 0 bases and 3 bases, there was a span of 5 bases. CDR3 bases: TGTGCCAGCAGTGAATATAACGACTATGGCTACACCTTC. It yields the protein CASSEYNDYGYTF.

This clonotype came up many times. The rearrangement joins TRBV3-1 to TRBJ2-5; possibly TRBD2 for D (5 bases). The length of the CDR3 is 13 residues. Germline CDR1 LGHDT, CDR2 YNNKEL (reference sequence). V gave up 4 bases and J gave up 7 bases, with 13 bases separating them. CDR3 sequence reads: CASSRLGDRTQYF. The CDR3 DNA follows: TGTGCCAGCAGCCGCCTCGGGGATCGGACCCAGTACTTC.

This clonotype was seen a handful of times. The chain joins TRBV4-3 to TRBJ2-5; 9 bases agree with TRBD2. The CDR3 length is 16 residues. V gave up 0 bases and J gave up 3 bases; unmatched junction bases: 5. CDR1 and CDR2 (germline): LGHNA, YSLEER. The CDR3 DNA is TGCGCCAGCAGCCAAGATCCACTAGCGGGTAAAGAGACCCAGTACTTC. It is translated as CASSQDPLAGKETQYF.

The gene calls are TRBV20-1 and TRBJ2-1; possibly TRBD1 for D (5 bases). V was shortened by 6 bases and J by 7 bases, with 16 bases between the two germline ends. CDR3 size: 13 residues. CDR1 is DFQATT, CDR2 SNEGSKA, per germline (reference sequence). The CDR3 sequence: CSAVQGVRNEQFF. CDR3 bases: TGCAGTGCGGTCCAGGGTGTTAGAAATGAGCAGTTCTTC.

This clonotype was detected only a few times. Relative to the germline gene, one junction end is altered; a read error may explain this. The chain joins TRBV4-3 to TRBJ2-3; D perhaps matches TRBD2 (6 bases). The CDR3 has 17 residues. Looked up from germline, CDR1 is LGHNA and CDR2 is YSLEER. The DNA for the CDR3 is TGCGCCAGCAGTCAAGCGGCACTAGCAGAAGGGACGAATACGCAGTATTTT. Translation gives CASSQAALAEGTNTQYF.

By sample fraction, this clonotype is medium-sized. The CDR3 loop is CASSLVPFRGSTDTQYF. The CDR3 DNA is TGCGCCAGCAGCTTGGTCCCCTTTCGGGGTAGCACAGATACGCAGTATTTT. The chain employs TRBV5-1 and TRBJ2-3; possibly TRBD2 for D (5 bases). The CDR3 is made up of 17 amino acids. Trimming pared 0 bases from V and 0 bases from J, leaving 14 bases between. The germline gives CDR1 SGHRS, CDR2 YFSETQ.

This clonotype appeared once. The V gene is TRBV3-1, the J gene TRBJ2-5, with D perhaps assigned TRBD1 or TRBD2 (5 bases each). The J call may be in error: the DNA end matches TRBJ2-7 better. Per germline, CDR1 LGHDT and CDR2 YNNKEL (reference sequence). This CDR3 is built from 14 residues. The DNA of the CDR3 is TGTGCCAGCAGCCCTCGGGACGGATACTACGAGCAGTACTTC. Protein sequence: CASSPRDGYYEQYF.

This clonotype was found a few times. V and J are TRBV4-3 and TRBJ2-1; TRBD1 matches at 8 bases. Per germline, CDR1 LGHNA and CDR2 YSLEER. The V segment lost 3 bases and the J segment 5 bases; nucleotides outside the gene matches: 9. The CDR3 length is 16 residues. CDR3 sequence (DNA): TGCGCCAGCAGCCATATAACAGGGGGTCCGCACAATGAGCAGTTCTTC. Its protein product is CASSHITGGPHNEQFF.

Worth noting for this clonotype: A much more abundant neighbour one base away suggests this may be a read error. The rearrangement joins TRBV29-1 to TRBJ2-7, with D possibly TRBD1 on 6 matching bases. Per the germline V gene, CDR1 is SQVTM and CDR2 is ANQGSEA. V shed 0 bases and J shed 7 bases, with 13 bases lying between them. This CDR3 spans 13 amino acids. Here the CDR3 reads CSVEEDSPNEQYF. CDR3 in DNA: TGCAGCGTTGAAGAGGACAGTCCTAATGAGCAGTACTTC.

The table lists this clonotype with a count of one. The CDR3 protein is CASSQEGRQQETQFF. The CDR3 DNA reads TGTGCCAGCAGCCAAGAAGGGAGGCAACAAGAGACCCAGTTCTTC. The chain combines TRBV4-2 with TRBJ2-1; tentative D call: TRBD2 (6 bases). The CDR3 consists of 15 residues. Germline CDR1 and CDR2: LGHNA and YNFKEQ. V was cut by 0 bases and J by 13 bases, with 19 bases left in between.

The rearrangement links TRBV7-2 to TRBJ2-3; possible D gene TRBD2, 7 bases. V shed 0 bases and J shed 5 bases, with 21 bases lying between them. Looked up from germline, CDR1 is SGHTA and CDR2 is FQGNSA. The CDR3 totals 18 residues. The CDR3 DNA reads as TGTGCCAGCAGCTTAGCGCGTTTCGTGCGGGGGCTGGGAGATACGCAGTATTTT. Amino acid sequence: CASSLARFVRGLGDTQYF.

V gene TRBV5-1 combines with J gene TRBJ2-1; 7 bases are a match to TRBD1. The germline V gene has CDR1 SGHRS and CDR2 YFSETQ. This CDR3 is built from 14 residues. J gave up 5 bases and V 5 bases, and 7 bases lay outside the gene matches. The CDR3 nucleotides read TGCGCCAGCAGTCTGTTCACAGGGGACAATGAGCAGTTCTTC. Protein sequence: CASSLFTGDNEQFF.